This T cell receptor beta chain originates from a study of T-cell memory formation after mild COVID-19. Study summary: Across donors, TCR clusters were largely donor specific. The study, taken as a whole, reports: Of the contracting clones, CD4+ ones lay mainly in CM and EM, and CD8+ ones in EMRA. Whereas later expanders leaned CD4+, clones contracting day 15 to 85 showed a balanced CD4/CD8 makeup.

This clonotype showed up just a few times. What it binds is unknown. Sample barcodes and UMIs were carried by the TCR alpha and TCR beta cDNA libraries that 5'RACE generated with constant-segment primers. TCRdb re-called the 5' RACE reads through MiXCR, storing one row per CDR3 protein. The sample carries a few hundred thousand distinct CDR3 sequences, roughly 19% recorded once. CDR3 length equals 15 residues. The ends were cut back, 4 bases at V and 1 base at J, with 13 bases in the middle. The chain carries TRBV12-3 or TRBV12-4 and TRBJ1-2; weak D call: TRBD1 (5 bases). The source is a man aged 18 to 30 who had mild COVID-19 (a few samples of this study predate the infection). Cell type and time point are not known. Material: PBMCs or a T cell subset sorted from them (not recorded which). In nucleotides, the CDR3 is TGTGCCAGCAGTTCCCGAAGGGGCCTTAACTATGGCTACACCTTC. Translated: CASSSRRGLNYGYTF.